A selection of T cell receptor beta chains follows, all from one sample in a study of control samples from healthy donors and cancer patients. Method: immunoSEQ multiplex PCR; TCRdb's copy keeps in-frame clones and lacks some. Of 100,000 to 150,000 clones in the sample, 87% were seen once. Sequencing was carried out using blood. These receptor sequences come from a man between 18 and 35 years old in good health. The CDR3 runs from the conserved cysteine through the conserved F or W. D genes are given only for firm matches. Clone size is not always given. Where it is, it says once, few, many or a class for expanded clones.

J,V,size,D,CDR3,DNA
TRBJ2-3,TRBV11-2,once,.,CASSFPSPGLGPDTQYF,TGTGCCAGCAGCTTCCCCTCCCCAGGGTTGGGCCCAGATACGCAGTATTTT
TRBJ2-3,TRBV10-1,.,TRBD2,CASSESVSGATDTQYF,TGCGCCAGCAGTGAGTCAGTGAGCGGGGCAACAGATACGCAGTATTTT
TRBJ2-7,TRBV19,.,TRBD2,CASSTLGGGGEQYF,TGTGCCAGTAGTACCTTGGGGGGGGGTGGCGAGCAGTACTTC
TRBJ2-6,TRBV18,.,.,CASSLDRSGANVLTF,TGTGCCAGCTCACTAGACCGCTCTGGGGCCAACGTCCTGACTTTC
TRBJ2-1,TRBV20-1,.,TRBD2,CSASFRAGAYNEQFF,TGCAGTGCTAGTTTTCGAGCGGGAGCGTACAATGAGCAGTTCTTC
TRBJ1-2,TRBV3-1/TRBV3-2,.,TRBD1,CASSPERGTGTMLNYGYTF,TGTGCCAGCAGCCCCGAGAGGGGGACAGGAACGATGCTTAACTATGGCTACACCTTC
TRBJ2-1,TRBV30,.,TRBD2,CAWSIELAGDEFF,TGTGCCTGGAGTATAGAACTAGCGGGAGACGAGTTCTTC
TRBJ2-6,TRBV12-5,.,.,CASGNTGLSGANVLTF,TGTGCTAGTGGAAATACAGGCCTCTCTGGGGCCAACGTCCTGACTTTC
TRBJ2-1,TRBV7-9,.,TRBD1,CASCPGQGKNEQFF,TGTGCCAGCTGTCCGGGACAGGGTAAAAATGAGCAGTTCTTC
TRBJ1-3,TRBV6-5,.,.,CASLGGKGNTIYF,TGTGCCAGCCTTGGGGGAAAAGGAAACACCATATATTTT
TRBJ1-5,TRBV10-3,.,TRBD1,CATTGEGSQPQHF,TGTGCCACTACAGGGGAAGGTAGTCAGCCCCAGCATTTT
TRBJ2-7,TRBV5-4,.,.,CASSFVDSYEQYF,TGTGCCAGCAGCTTTGTGGACTCCTACGAGCAGTACTTC
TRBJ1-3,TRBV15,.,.,CATSRKGFGNTIYF,TGTGCCACCAGCAGAAAGGGTTTTGGAAACACCATATATTTT
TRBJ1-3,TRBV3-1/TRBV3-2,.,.,CATGIRTPMGNTIYF,TGTGCCACAGGGATCAGGACGCCGATGGGGAACACCATATATTTT
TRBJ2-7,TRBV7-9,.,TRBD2,CASSPAGGWGEQYF,TGTGCCAGCAGTCCCGCGGGGGGATGGGGCGAGCAGTACTTC
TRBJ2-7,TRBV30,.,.,CAWSSGYYEQYF,TGTGCCTGGAGTTCAGGGTACTACGAGCAGTACTTC
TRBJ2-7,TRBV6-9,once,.,CASSYFYQRRSFHEQYF,TGTGCCAGCAGTTATTTTTATCAACGCAGGTCGTTCCACGAGCAGTACTTC
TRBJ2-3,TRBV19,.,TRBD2,CASSRGTSGRRGDTQYF,TGTGCCAGTAGTAGAGGGACTAGCGGGAGAAGAGGAGATACGCAGTATTTT
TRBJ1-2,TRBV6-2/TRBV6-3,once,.,CASSYLGTNYGYTF,TGTGCCAGCAGTTACCTCGGGACCAACTATGGCTACACCTTC
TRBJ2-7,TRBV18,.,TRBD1,CASSTDRSSYEQYF,TGTGCCAGCTCTACGGACAGGAGCTCCTACGAGCAGTACTTC
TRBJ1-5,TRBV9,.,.,CASSVGPGNQPQHF,TGTGCCAGCAGCGTAGGCCCAGGGAATCAGCCCCAGCATTTT
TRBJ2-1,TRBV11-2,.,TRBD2,CASSSRGSGSYNEQFF,TGTGCCAGCAGCTCCCGGGGTAGCGGGTCCTACAATGAGCAGTTCTTC
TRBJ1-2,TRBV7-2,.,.,CASSLGQGSGYTF,TGTGCCAGCAGCTTAGGGCAGGGGAGCGGCTACACCTTC
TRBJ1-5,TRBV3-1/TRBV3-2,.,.,CASSQDPGGNQPQHF,TGTGCCAGCAGCCAAGACCCCGGGGGCAATCAGCCCCAGCATTTT
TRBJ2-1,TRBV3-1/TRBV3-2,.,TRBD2,CASSQEKPPPKSASGTYNEQFF,TGTGCCAGCAGCCAAGAAAAGCCACCCCCGAAATCGGCTAGCGGGACTTACAATGAGCAGTTCTTC
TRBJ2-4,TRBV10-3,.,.,CAISEGGDLAKNIQYF,TGTGCCATCAGTGAGGGGGGAGACTTAGCCAAAAACATTCAGTACTTC
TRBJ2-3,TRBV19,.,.,CASTPGTVGDTQYF,TGTGCCAGTACCCCCGGGACGGTGGGCGATACGCAGTATTTT
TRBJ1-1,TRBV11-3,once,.,CASSVGWGMDTEAFF,TGTGCCAGCAGCGTGGGCTGGGGGATGGACACTGAAGCTTTCTTT
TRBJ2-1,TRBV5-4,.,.,CASSLPTDGEQFF,TGTGCCAGCAGCTTACCGACAGATGGTGAGCAGTTCTTC
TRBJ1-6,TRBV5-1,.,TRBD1,CASSLDRGNSPLHF,TGCGCCAGCAGCTTGGACAGGGGGAATTCACCCCTCCACTTT
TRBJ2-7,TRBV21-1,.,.,CASSKSSLMGPRYEQYF,TGTGCCAGCAGCAAAAGCAGTTTAATGGGACCAAGATACGAGCAGTACTTC
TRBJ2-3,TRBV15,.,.,CATSPGWGEGDTQYF,TGTGCCACCAGCCCGGGGTGGGGAGAGGGAGATACGCAGTATTTT